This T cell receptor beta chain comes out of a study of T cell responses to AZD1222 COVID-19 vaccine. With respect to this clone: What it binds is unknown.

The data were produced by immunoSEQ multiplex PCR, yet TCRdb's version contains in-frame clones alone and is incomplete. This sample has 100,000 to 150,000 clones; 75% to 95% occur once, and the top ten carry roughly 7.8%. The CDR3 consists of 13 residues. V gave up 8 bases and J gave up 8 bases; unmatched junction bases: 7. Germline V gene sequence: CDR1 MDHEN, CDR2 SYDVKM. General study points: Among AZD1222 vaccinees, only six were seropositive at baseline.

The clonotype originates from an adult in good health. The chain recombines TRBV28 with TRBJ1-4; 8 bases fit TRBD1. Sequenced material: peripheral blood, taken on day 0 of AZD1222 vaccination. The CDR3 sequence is CASVPGGKEKLFF. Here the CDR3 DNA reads TGTGCCAGCGTACCAGGGGGCAAAGAAAAACTGTTTTTT.